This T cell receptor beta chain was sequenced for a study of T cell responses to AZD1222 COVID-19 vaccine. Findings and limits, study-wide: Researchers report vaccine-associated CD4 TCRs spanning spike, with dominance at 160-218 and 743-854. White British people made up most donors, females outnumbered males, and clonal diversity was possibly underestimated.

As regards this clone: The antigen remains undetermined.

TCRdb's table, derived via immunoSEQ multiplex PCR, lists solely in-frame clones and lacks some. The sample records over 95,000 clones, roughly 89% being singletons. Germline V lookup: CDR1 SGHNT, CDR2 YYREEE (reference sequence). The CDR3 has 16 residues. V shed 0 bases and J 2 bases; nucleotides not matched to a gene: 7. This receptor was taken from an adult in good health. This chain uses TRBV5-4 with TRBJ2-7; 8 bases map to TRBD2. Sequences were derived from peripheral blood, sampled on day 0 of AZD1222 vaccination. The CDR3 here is CASSLGSGSAPYEQYF. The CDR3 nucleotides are TGTGCCAGCAGCTTGGGGAGCGGGAGTGCCCCCTACGAGCAGTACTTC.